This T cell receptor beta chain was sequenced for a study of blood T cell repertoires in COVID-19. During active infection, Seattle patients enrolled and were then monitored through disease. Germline-derived CDR1 and CDR2 are SQVTM and ANQGSEA. The V gene lost 4 bases and the J gene lost 5 bases, with 11 bases spanning the gap. The CDR3 totals 13 residues. Repertoires were generated with immunoSEQ multiplex PCR, while TCRdb's copy carries only in-frame clones and drops some. This table holds more than 250,000 clones, about 87% found once. The genes are TRBV29-1 and TRBJ2-2, with D maybe TRBD1 (5 bases). Sequenced sample: peripheral blood. The receptor was derived from a woman aged 45-60 years with COVID-19, enrolled during active disease. CDR3: CSVVKQVTGELFF. For the CDR3, the DNA is TGCAGCGTTGTAAAACAGGTGACCGGGGAGCTGTTTTTT.